The next 26 T cell receptor beta chains were all read from a single sample in a study of T cell responses to AZD1222 COVID-19 vaccine. Produced via immunoSEQ multiplex PCR; TCRdb's table is partial and in-frame only. The data show roughly 100,000 clones, 85% to 90% seen once. The material sequenced was peripheral blood, taken on day 0 of AZD1222 vaccination. These receptor sequences come from an adult in good health.

This rearrangement joins TRBV19 to TRBJ1-6, with D hard to call. CDR1 is LNHDA, CDR2 SQIVND, per germline (reference sequence). Trimming shortened V by 2 bases and J by 0 bases, and 14 bases separated the two germline ends. The length of the CDR3 is 18 residues. CDR3 in amino acids: CASSILVGRSSYNSPLHF. CDR3 in DNA: TGTGCCAGTAGTATACTGGTAGGCAGAAGCTCCTATAATTCACCCCTCCACTTT.

The chain links TRBV7-8 to TRBJ2-3; no clear D. Deletions cut 5 bases from V and 2 bases from J, with 5 bases between. CDR3 length equals 12 residues. Germline CDR1 and CDR2: SGHVS and FQNEAQ. The CDR3 here is CASSPFTDTQYF. The DNA of the CDR3 is TGTGCCAGCAGCCCCTTCACAGATACGCAGTATTTT.

CDR3: CAISNSLTGEVEKLFF. CDR3 nucleotide sequence: TGTGCCATCAGCAACTCCTTGACAGGGGAAGTTGAAAAACTGTTTTTT. The J gene is TRBJ1-4, the V gene TRBV10-3; TRBD1 agrees at 8 bases. Losses at the gene ends were 6 bases for V and 7 bases for J; bases not matched to a gene: 13. Germline V gene sequence: CDR1 ENHRY, CDR2 SYGVKD. The CDR3 consists of 16 residues.

The V gene is TRBV19, the J gene TRBJ1-1; D uncertain. Trimming removed 4 bases from V and 0 bases from J, with 9 bases in between. The CDR3 contains 14 residues. The germline V gene has CDR1 LNHDA and CDR2 SQIVND (reference sequence). CDR3 nucleotides: TGTGCCAGTAGTACTGGCAGCATGAACACTGAAGCTTTCTTT. Translated, it gives CASSTGSMNTEAFF.

CDR3 residues: CASSATGVADTQYF. The DNA of the CDR3 is TGTGCCAGCAGCGCGACAGGGGTAGCAGATACGCAGTATTTT. This rearrangement joins TRBV7-8 to TRBJ2-3; TRBD1 agrees at 8 bases. Germline V gene data show CDR1 as SGHVS and CDR2 as FQNEAQ. Trimming at V came to 5 bases and at J to 4 bases, leaving 5 bases not matched to a gene. The CDR3 is made up of 14 amino acids. Using reference TRBV7-8 and TRBJ2-3 for the parts outside the CDR3, the full variable domain is GAGVSQSPRYKVAKRGQDVALRCDPISGHVSLFWYQQALGQGPEFLTYFQNEAQLDKSGLPSDRFFAERPEGSVSTLKIQRTQQEDSAVYLCASSATGVADTQYFGPGTRLTVL.

The V call is TRBV3-1 (or the pseudogene TRBV3-2), the J call TRBJ1-2, with 8 bases matching TRBD1. The length of the CDR3 is 14 residues. The trim removed 4 bases at V and 8 bases at J, leaving 9 bases unmatched. Germline V gene sequence: CDR1 LGHDT, CDR2 YNNKEL (reference sequence). The CDR3 is CASSLQGAMGGYTF. The DNA of the CDR3 is TGTGCCAGCAGCCTTCAGGGGGCGATGGGAGGCTACACCTTC.

CDR3 bases: TGTGCCAGCTCACCACCGGAACAGGGAAGGGAGCAGTACTTC. It translates to CASSPPEQGREQYF. The rearrangement links TRBV18 to TRBJ2-7, with D possibly TRBD1 on 6 matching bases. Deletions cut 0 bases from V and 7 bases from J, with 13 bases between. This CDR3 has 14 amino acids. Germline V gene sequence: CDR1 KGHSH, CDR2 LQKENI.

CDR3 DNA sequence: TGTGCCAGCAGCGTTAGCAATCAGCCCCAGCATTTT. Its protein is CASSVSNQPQHF. The J gene is TRBJ1-5, the V gene TRBV5-6; D not certain. V was clipped by 4 bases and J by 0 bases, with 2 bases between them. In germline, CDR1 is SGHDT, CDR2 YYEEEE. The CDR3 totals 12 residues.

The sample holds one count of this clone. V usage is TRBV9 and J usage is TRBJ1-6; D ambiguous. Germline assignment: CDR1 SGDLS and CDR2 YYNGEE. The V and J ends lost 10 bases and 0 bases respectively, with 8 bases between them. The CDR3 runs to 13 residues. CDR3 amino acids: CAASSSYNSPLHF. DNA for the CDR3: TGTGCCGCATCGAGCTCCTATAATTCACCCCTCCACTTT.

This clone was observed a single time. V is TRBV4-1 and J is TRBJ2-3; unclear D gene. The CDR3 extends over 14 amino acids. Trimming removed 4 bases from V and 2 bases from J, with 10 bases in between. Germline V gives CDR1 MGHRA, CDR2 YSYEKL. The CDR3 DNA sequence: TGCGCCAGCAGCCTCACCCGCTACACAGATACGCAGTATTTT. It is translated as CASSLTRYTDTQYF.

The chain is built from TRBV6-5 and TRBJ1-2, with D possibly being TRBD1 (5 bases). Germline CDR1 is MNHEY and CDR2 is SVGAGI. V lost 0 bases to trimming and J lost 6 bases, with 14 bases between them. The CDR3 loop spans 15 amino acids. The CDR3: CASSYSLWAGNGYTF. CDR3 DNA: TGTGCCAGCAGTTACTCGTTGTGGGCAGGGAATGGCTACACCTTC.

The rearrangement joins TRBV25-1 to TRBJ1-4; no clear D gene. The CDR3 covers 16 residues. In germline, CDR1 is MGHDK, CDR2 SYGVNS. V was clipped by 3 bases and J by 1 base, with 12 bases between them. The CDR3 is CASSEHRGITNEKLFF. The DNA of the CDR3 is TGTGCCAGCAGTGAGCACAGAGGGATAACTAATGAAAAACTGTTTTTT.

This chain links TRBV14 with TRBJ2-3; no clear D gene. The V end lost 3 bases, the J end lost 6 bases, and 13 bases lay between the germline ends. Germline V lookup: CDR1 SGHDN, CDR2 FVKESK. The CDR3 totals 14 residues. The CDR3 nucleotides read TGTGCCAGCAGCCATATTACGAACCCCGATACGCAGTATTTT. This encodes CASSHITNPDTQYF.

V gene TRBV6-5 combines with J gene TRBJ1-2; 7 bases align to TRBD1. The junction had 9 bases not matched to a gene; V was cut back by 4 bases and J by 7 bases. The CDR3 contains 14 residues. CDR1 and CDR2 from the germline V gene are MNHEY and SVGAGI. CDR3 region: CASSSYRGAGGYTF. CDR3 DNA: TGTGCCAGCAGTTCATACAGGGGAGCTGGTGGCTACACCTTC.

The count of this clone is one. The gene calls are TRBV27 and TRBJ1-5, with TRBD1 identical over 9 bases. The length of the CDR3 is 17 residues. CDR1 and CDR2 from the germline V gene are MNHEY and SMNVEV (reference sequence). The V segment lost 5 bases and the J segment 1 base; nucleotides outside the gene matches: 9. CDR3 DNA sequence: TGTGCCAGCAGTGAACATACAGGGGGCATGAGCAATCAGCCCCAGCATTTT. Amino acid sequence: CASSEHTGGMSNQPQHF.

J is TRBJ2-7 and V is TRBV6-2 or TRBV6-3; the match to TRBD2 covers 8 bases. This CDR3 region has 15 residues. CDR1 is MNHEY and CDR2 is SVGEGT in the germline V gene. After removal of 4 bases from V and 0 bases from J, the junction contained 5 bases not matched to a gene. The CDR3 protein is CASSWDGGASYEQYF. DNA of the CDR3: TGTGCCAGCAGTTGGGACGGGGGGGCCTCCTACGAGCAGTACTTC.

The chain links TRBV3-1 (or the pseudogene TRBV3-2) to TRBJ1-3; D is unclear. This CDR3 region has 15 residues. Germline CDR1 is LGHDT and CDR2 is YNNKEL (reference sequence). V was cut by 0 bases and J by 0 bases, with 6 bases left in between. CDR3 sequence (DNA): TGTGCCAGCAGCCAAGAGCTAGTCTCTGGAAACACCATATATTTT. Amino acids: CASSQELVSGNTIYF.

The chain carries TRBV11-2 and TRBJ2-1; 8 nucleotides align to TRBD2. The V and J ends lost 1 base and 0 bases, in that order; junction bases with no gene match: 5. The CDR3 consists of 17 residues. Germline loops: CDR1 SGHAT, CDR2 FQNNGV. The CDR3 DNA sequence: TGTGCCAGCAGCTTAGTTGGTAGCGGGGCCTCCTACAATGAGCAGTTCTTC. Its translation is CASSLVGSGASYNEQFF.

The rearrangement uses TRBV28 and TRBJ2-7; TRBD2 might be the D (6 bases). The V gene's germline CDR1 is MDHEN and CDR2 SYDVKM. The CDR3 extends over 13 amino acids. V lost 2 bases and J 4 bases, leaving 9 bases between the germline ends. The CDR3 DNA sequence: TGTGCCAGCAGTTTACTAGCGTGGTACGAGCAGTACTTC. It encodes CASSLLAWYEQYF.

This chain links TRBV6-4 with TRBJ2-2; tentatively, D is TRBD1 (5 bases). Trimming removed 6 bases from V and 1 base from J, with 9 bases in between. The V gene's germline CDR1 is MRHNA and CDR2 SNTAGT. CDR3 length: 14 residues. This CDR3 reads CASRITGNTGELFF. The CDR3 nucleotides read TGTGCCAGCAGAATTACAGGGAACACCGGGGAGCTGTTTTTT.

The V gene is TRBV19, the J gene TRBJ1-5; TRBD1 matches at 7 bases. Germline loops: CDR1 LNHDA, CDR2 SQIVND (reference sequence). The CDR3 spans 18 residues. Losses at the gene ends were 0 bases for V and 5 bases for J; bases not matched to a gene: 13. The CDR3 reads CASSIDETGKREDQPQHF. The CDR3, as DNA: TGTGCCAGTAGTATAGACGAGACAGGGAAAAGGGAAGATCAGCCCCAGCATTTT.

V gene TRBV21-1 combines with J gene TRBJ1-1. TRBV21-1 is an annotated pseudogene. The CDR3 consists of 11 residues. The CDR3 spells CARRPLNEAFF. The CDR3 DNA reads TGTGCCAGGCGCCCACTTAACGAAGCTTTCTTT.

Comment on this clone: Different DNA sequences within this sample yield the same CDR3. The V gene is TRBV3-1 (or the pseudogene TRBV3-2), the J gene TRBJ1-1; D is unclear. There are 12 residues in the CDR3. From germline, CDR1 is LGHDT and CDR2 YNNKEL (reference sequence). With 1 base removed from V and 6 bases from J, the gap between germline ends came to 6 bases. Here the CDR3 reads CASSQVPSEAFF. As DNA, the CDR3 is TGTGCCAGCAGCCAAGTACCCTCTGAAGCTTTCTTT.

The chain couples TRBV6-5 to TRBJ2-2; D not certain. The germline V and J ends were trimmed by 2 bases and 1 base, with 8 bases remaining between them. The CDR3 contains 15 residues. Germline V gene sequence: CDR1 MNHEY, CDR2 SVGAGI. The CDR3, as DNA: TGTGCCAGCAGTTACGATGGCAGGAACACCGGGGAGCTGTTTTTT. It specifies CASSYDGRNTGELFF.

The chain joins TRBV5-1 to TRBJ2-3; perhaps TRBD1 as D (6 bases). The V gene lost 2 bases and the J gene lost 4 bases, with 11 bases spanning the gap. This CDR3 contains 14 residues. Per the germline V gene, CDR1 is SGHRS and CDR2 is YFSETQ. The DNA for the CDR3 is TGCGCCAGCAGCTTAAACAGGGCCGCAGATACGCAGTATTTT. Protein: CASSLNRAADTQYF.

V and J are TRBV9 and TRBJ2-7; D possibly corresponds to TRBD2 (6 bases). Germline CDR1 is SGDLS and CDR2 is YYNGEE. The CDR3 covers 15 residues. The V and J ends lost 3 bases and 2 bases respectively, with 15 bases between them. The CDR3 region is CASSAGLLNPYEQYF. The CDR3, as DNA: TGTGCCAGCAGCGCGGGACTTCTGAATCCCTACGAGCAGTACTTC.